These 24 T cell receptor beta chains were all obtained from the same sample, sequenced in a study of T cell clonality in common variable immunodeficiency. Method: immunoSEQ multiplex PCR; TCRdb's copy keeps in-frame clones and lacks some. In total the sample includes over 35,000 clones, none of them seen once. Sequencing input: peripheral blood mononuclear cells. Source of these receptors: a person aged 18 to 70 in good health.

Ten or more counts support this clone. Read coverage stops 3 residues before the CDR3 terminus; the germline J gene supplies the remainder. The rearrangement links TRBV2 to TRBJ2-7, with 11 bases matching TRBD1. Germline V gene lookup returns CDR1 SNHLY and CDR2 FYNNEI. The CDR3 covers 15 residues. V shed 3 bases, J shed 5 bases, and the junction held 6 bases outside the gene matches. The CDR3 reads CASSDPGQGANEQYF. CDR3 bases read: TGTGCCAGCAGTGACCCCGGACAGGGGGCCAACGAG. Full variable domain (remainder filled in from reference TRBV2 and TRBJ2-7): EPEVTQTPSHQVTQMGQEVILRCVPISNHLYFYWYRQILGQKVEFLVSFYNNEISEKSEIFDDQFSVERPDGSNFTLKIRSTKLEDSAMYFCASSDPGQGANEQYFGPGTRLTVT.

This clone was observed many times. The DNA ends 3 residues before the CDR3 does, and the rest of the CDR3 is filled in from the germline J gene. The rearrangement joins TRBV5-1 to TRBJ2-1; 7 bases line up with TRBD2. CDR1 is SGHRS and CDR2 is YFSETQ in the germline V gene. This CDR3 has 15 amino acids. J lost 5 bases, V lost 0 bases, and 5 bases had no gene match. The CDR3 bases that were read are TGCGCCAGCAGCTTGGTATTTCTAGCGGACAATGAG. It is translated as CASSLVFLADNE. The CDR3 in its entirety is CASSLVFLADNEQFF.

This clone has a count of ten or more. The read comes to an end 3 residues before the CDR3 does, leaving the germline J gene to fill in the end. The V gene is TRBV18, the J gene TRBJ1-1; 7 bases are shared with TRBD1. V was clipped by 2 bases and J by 7 bases; unmatched bases: 1. The CDR3 contains 12 residues. Germline lookup yields CDR1 KGHSH and CDR2 LQKENI. The CDR3 here is CASSPDRVEAFF. The CDR3 DNA, read in part, is TGTGCCAGCTCACCAGACAGGGTTGAA. The whole variable domain, filled in from reference TRBV18 and TRBJ1-1, reads NAGVMQNPRHLVRRRGQEARLRCSPMKGHSHVYWYRQLPEEGLKFMVYLQKENIIDESGMPKERFSAEFPKEGPSILRIQQVVRGDSAAYFCASSPDRVEAFFGQGTRLTVV.

There are a few counts of this clone. The missing CDR3 end, 3 residues past where the read stops, is filled in from the germline J gene. The chain recombines TRBV18 with TRBJ1-2, with D hard to call. Germline V gene data show CDR1 as KGHSH and CDR2 as LQKENI. CDR3 length: 14 amino acids. The covered CDR3 bases are TGTGCCAGCTCACCACCGAAAGCCAATAATGAC. Translation gives CASSPPKANND. The whole CDR3 protein is CASSPPKANNDYTF.

In this sample, this clone turned up many times. The sequenced fragment ends 3 residues before the CDR3 boundary, so the rest is inferred from the germline J gene. The chain uses TRBV7-8 and TRBJ2-7; D is undetermined. This CDR3 is built from 14 residues. CDR1 is SGHVS, CDR2 FQNEAQ, per germline. Deletions cut 2 bases from V and 1 base from J, with 9 bases between. The CDR3 bases that were read are TGTGCCAGCAGCTTACTGGCTTTGTCCTACGAG. This codes for CASSLLALSYE. In full, the CDR3 reads CASSLLALSYEQYF.

There are many counts of this clone. The CDR3 spells CASTDRGLYGYTF. The sequenced CDR3 bases are TGTGCCAGCACTGACAGGGGGCTCTATGGC. The V call is TRBV28, the J call TRBJ1-2, with 10 bases aligning to TRBD1. The sequenced fragment ends 3 residues before the CDR3 boundary, so the rest is inferred from the germline J gene. CDR1 and CDR2 (germline): MDHEN, SYDVKM. V shed 7 bases, J shed 4 bases, and the junction held 3 bases outside the gene matches. The length of the CDR3 is 13 residues.

This clone was seen many times. Read sequence stops 3 residues before the CDR3 end, and the germline J gene provides the missing end. The chain recombines TRBV29-1 with TRBJ1-1; D is possibly TRBD1 (5 bases). CDR3 length equals 13 residues. V lost 6 bases, J lost 0 bases, and 11 bases lay in between. Looked up from germline, CDR1 is SQVTM and CDR2 is ANQGSEA. The CDR3 DNA, read in part, is TGCAGCGTGGGGCGGCTCATGAACACTGAA. It specifies CSVGRLMNTE. The full CDR3 is CSVGRLMNTEAFF.

This clone has at least ten counts. The CDR3 end falls 3 residues outside the read, so it is completed with the germline J gene. V usage is TRBV6-1 and J usage is TRBJ2-7, with 9 bases aligning to TRBD1. The V and J ends lost 2 bases and 0 bases, in that order; junction bases with no gene match: 2. CDR1 MNHNS and CDR2 SASEGT come from the germline V gene. The CDR3 totals 15 residues. The CDR3 sequence is CASSEKGQGSYEQYF. The covered CDR3 bases are TGTGCCAGCAGTGAAAAGGGACAGGGCTCCTACGAG.

This clone was seen many times. From the germline J gene comes the end of the CDR3, since the read stops 3 residues before it. The rearrangement links TRBV18 to TRBJ2-1, with 8 bases that match TRBD2. V dropped 0 bases and J dropped 7; count of bases not matched to a gene: 2. The CDR3 is 14 amino acids. Germline CDR1 and CDR2: KGHSH and LQKENI. The CDR3: CASSPPGLVNEQFF. The DNA read from the CDR3 is TGTGCCAGCTCACCACCGGGACTAGTGAATGAG. Full variable domain (missing parts from reference TRBV18 and TRBJ2-1): NAGVMQNPRHLVRRRGQEARLRCSPMKGHSHVYWYRQLPEEGLKFMVYLQKENIIDESGMPKERFSAEFPKEGPSILRIQQVVRGDSAAYFCASSPPGLVNEQFFGPGTRLTVL.

There are many counts of this clone. With the read ending 3 residues before the CDR3 end, the germline J gene is used to fill in that end. The chain uses TRBV7-8 and TRBJ2-1; 11 bases map to TRBD1. Germline CDR1 is SGHVS and CDR2 is FQNEAQ. The length of the CDR3 is 15 residues. With V trimmed by 7 bases and J by 6 bases, 8 bases remained unmatched. CDR3 region: CASTEDRGLFNEQFF. The CDR3 DNA, read in part, is TGTGCCAGCACCGAGGACAGGGGGCTTTTCAATGAG.

This clone has ten or more counts. The CDR3 is CASSDPSLADTQYF. CDR3 bases read: TGTGCCAGCAGTGACCCCTCCTTAGCAGATACG. V and J are TRBV6-1 and TRBJ2-3, with D hard to call. The DNA ends 3 residues before the CDR3 does, and the rest of the CDR3 is filled in from the germline J gene. CDR1 and CDR2 from the germline V gene are MNHNS and SASEGT. The CDR3 is 14 amino acids. The germline V and J ends were trimmed by 3 bases and 4 bases, with 11 bases remaining between them.

This clone was detected a few times. The read finishes 3 residues shy of the CDR3 end, and the germline J gene is used to complete it. The rearrangement links TRBV11-1 to TRBJ2-7, with D unresolved. The germline CDR1 and CDR2 sequences are SGHAT and FQDESV (reference sequence). The CDR3 consists of 13 residues. V was clipped by 1 base and J by 4 bases, with 8 bases between them. Here the CDR3 reads CASSLGAGYEQYF. Incomplete CDR3 DNA: TGTGCCAGCAGCTTAGGGGCCGGATACGAG.

Many counts were recorded for this clone. The read terminates 3 residues before the CDR3 end, so the remaining end is supplied by the germline J gene. The V gene is TRBV5-6, the J gene TRBJ2-1; D may be TRBD1 or TRBD2 (5 bases each). Germline CDR1 is SGHDT and CDR2 is YYEEEE. Trimming removed 4 bases at V and 5 bases at J, with 10 bases between. The CDR3 contains 13 residues. The part of the CDR3 DNA that was read is TGTGCCAGCAGCAGGGGAGCCAACAATGAG. Translating it yields CASSRGANNE. The whole CDR3 sequence is CASSRGANNEQFF.

This clone was counted at least ten times. The DNA ends 3 residues before the CDR3 does, and the rest of the CDR3 is filled in from the germline J gene. This chain connects TRBV30 to TRBJ1-2; TRBD1 matches at 9 bases. CDR3 size: 16 residues. Germline V gene data show CDR1 as GTSNPN and CDR2 as SVGIG (reference sequence). The J segment lost 4 bases and the V segment lost 3 bases, leaving 12 bases of the junction unmatched. The CDR3 reads CAWSGEGQGVGYGYTF. The CDR3 bases that were read are TGTGCCTGGAGCGGGGAGGGACAGGGCGTGGGCTATGGC.

This clone has a handful of counts. The DNA ends 3 residues before the CDR3 does, and the rest of the CDR3 is filled in from the germline J gene. The V gene is TRBV19, the J gene TRBJ1-4; perhaps TRBD1 as D (5 bases). The CDR3 extends over 11 amino acids. Germline CDR1 LNHDA, CDR2 SQIVND (reference sequence). Trimming shortened V by 10 bases and J by 5 bases, and 8 bases separated the two germline ends. The CDR3 region is CATYRNEKLFF. The part of the CDR3 DNA that was read is TGTGCCACTTACAGGAATGAAAAA. The full variable domain, in which reference TRBV19 and TRBJ1-4 provide the parts outside the CDR3, is DGGITQSPKYLFRKEGQNVTLSCEQNLNHDAMYWYRQDPGQGLRLIYYSQIVNDFQKGDIAEGYSVSREKKESFPLTVTSAQKNPTAFYLCATYRNEKLFFGSGTQLSVL.

This clone was observed at least ten times. The read ends 3 residues before the CDR3 terminus; that terminus is restored from the germline J gene. The V call is TRBV6-1, the J call TRBJ2-7; D possibly corresponds to TRBD2 (6 bases). Germline V CDR1 and CDR2: MNHNS, SASEGT. Deletions cut 1 base from V and 2 bases from J, with 12 bases between. The CDR3 consists of 15 residues. The chain's CDR3 is CASSEDGTAPYEQYF. The sequenced part of the CDR3 DNA is TGTGCCAGCAGTGAAGACGGGACTGCGCCCTACGAG.

There are many counts of this clone. The sequenced fragment ends 3 residues before the CDR3 boundary, so the rest is inferred from the germline J gene. The chain is built from TRBV7-9 and TRBJ2-5; TRBD1 matches at 9 bases. The CDR3 consists of 14 residues. V lost 5 bases to trimming and J lost 5 bases; unmatched junction nucleotides: 6. Germline V CDR1 and CDR2: SEHNR, FQNEAQ (reference sequence). CDR3: CASSRQGEVETQYF. The sequenced part of the CDR3 DNA is TGTGCCAGCAGCAGACAGGGGGAAGTCGAGACC. Complete variable domain (other parts from reference TRBV7-9 and TRBJ2-5): DTGVSQNPRHKITKRGQNVTFRCDPISEHNRLYWYRQTLGQGPEFLTYFQNEAQLEKSRLLSDRFSAERPKGSFSTLEIQRTEQGDSAMYLCASSRQGEVETQYFGPGTRLLVL.

In its sample, this clone was seen many times. The read halts 3 residues ahead of the CDR3 end, with the missing end drawn from the germline J gene. J is TRBJ1-1 and V is TRBV18, with D possibly TRBD1 on 6 matching bases. Trimming shortened V by 4 bases and J by 3 bases, and 21 bases separated the two germline ends. The CDR3 totals 17 residues. Per germline, CDR1 KGHSH and CDR2 LQKENI. CDR3 protein: CASSLVAGAPGDTEAFF. The sequenced part of the CDR3 DNA is TGTGCCAGCTCACTTGTCGCAGGGGCCCCCGGGGACACTGAA.

This clone was seen ten or more times. The CDR3 is cut off 3 residues early in the read; its end comes from the germline J gene. The chain uses TRBV11-2 and TRBJ1-1; 8 bases agree with TRBD1. The CDR3 consists of 13 residues. CDR1 is SGHAT, CDR2 FQNNGV, per germline. V trimming: 4 bases; J trimming: 3 bases; junction bases outside the gene matches: 1. The CDR3 sequence: CASSSQGDTEAFF. Incomplete CDR3 DNA: TGTGCCAGCAGCTCACAGGGGGACACTGAA.

This clone was found many times. The sequenced fragment ends 3 residues before the CDR3 boundary, so the rest is inferred from the germline J gene. V is TRBV7-8 and J is TRBJ1-1; no clear D gene. Germline values: CDR1 SGHVS, CDR2 FQNEAQ. This CDR3 spans 13 amino acids. The germline V and J ends were trimmed by 5 bases and 0 bases, with 7 bases remaining between them. The sequenced part of the CDR3 DNA is TGTGCCAGCAGCGTAGTTATGAACACTGAA. This gives the protein CASSVVMNTE. The whole CDR3 region reads CASSVVMNTEAFF.

This clone was observed many times. The read terminates 3 residues ahead of where the CDR3 ends, so the germline J gene completes it. The chain couples TRBV19 to TRBJ2-1; 11 positions agree with TRBD2. Germline CDR1 LNHDA, CDR2 SQIVND (reference sequence). The V segment lost 2 bases and the J segment 7 bases; nucleotides outside the gene matches: 4. This CDR3 is 15 amino acids long. The DNA read from the CDR3 is TGTGCCAGTAGTATAATCTCTAGCGGGAGGAATGAG. Amino acid sequence: CASSIISSGRNE. The whole CDR3 sequence reads CASSIISSGRNEQFF.

This clone was counted at least ten times. The read ends 3 residues early relative to the CDR3; the germline J gene fills the gap. V and J are TRBV30 and TRBJ2-5; 10 bases line up with TRBD2. V dropped 2 bases and J dropped 5; count of bases not matched to a gene: 11. Looked up from germline, CDR1 is GTSNPN and CDR2 is SVGIG (reference sequence). CDR3 length equals 16 residues. Incomplete CDR3 DNA: TGTGCCTGGAGTTTGTATAGCGGGAGGCGAGGGGAGACC. Encoded protein: CAWSLYSGRRGET. The full CDR3 reads CAWSLYSGRRGETQYF.

As for this clone: From the germline J gene comes the end of the CDR3, since the read stops 3 residues before it. This chain uses TRBV5-4 with TRBJ2-1, with TRBD2 identical over 14 bases. Germline V gene sequence: CDR1 SGHNT, CDR2 YYREEE (reference sequence). Trimming cost V 4 bases and J 7 bases; bases outside gene matches: 4. The CDR3 is 15 amino acids. CDR3 DNA, as far as it was read: TGTGCCAGCAGCAAGGGACTAGCGGGAGATAATGAG. Translation: CASSKGLAGDNE. The whole CDR3 protein reads CASSKGLAGDNEQFF.

This clone was observed many times. Sequencing ends 3 residues short of the CDR3 end; the germline J gene provides the rest. The chain combines TRBV7-2 with TRBJ1-2; 9 bases agree with TRBD1. CDR3 size: 13 residues. The V segment lost 2 bases and the J segment 6 bases; nucleotides outside the gene matches: 1. CDR1 is SGHTA, CDR2 FQGNSA, per germline. The CDR3 sequence: CASSLRDRDGYTF. The DNA read from the CDR3 is TGTGCCAGCAGCTTAAGGGACAGGGATGGC.